The clone carrying this T cell receptor beta chain has a count of ten or more. As yet, its antigen is unknown. This sample was taken from a study of regulatory T cells in long-lasting Graves disease. Both iRepertoire HTBI primers and Arm-PCR of CDR3 regions were used to build the TCR beta libraries. Each CDR3 protein gets one entry after TCRdb re-called the multiplex PCR reads with MiXCR. This sample has around 400,000 distinct CDR3 sequences, with roughly a sixth found just once. Time point defined: newly diagnosed GD, antithyroid drugs for less than 3 months. PBMC-extracted RNA yielded the TCR library. An endocrinology unit in Xi'an, China, supplied the patients. Whole-study results and caveats: Persistent Graves' cases showed lower TCR diversity than newly diagnosed cases.

The sequence was collected from a female donor with Graves disease. The material sequenced was peripheral blood mononuclear cells (PBMCs), taken at new diagnosis, from a patient treated with antithyroid drugs.

The CDR3 DNA reads as TGCGCCAGCAGCTTGGACGAAACAAAGGGGACAGTCATGAACACTGAAGCTTTCTTT. Translated: CASSLDETKGTVMNTEAFF. J is TRBJ1-1 and V is TRBV5-1; TRBD1 agrees at 7 bases. CDR3 size: 19 residues. The germline gives CDR1 SGHRS, CDR2 YFSETQ. Trimming removed 0 bases from V and 0 bases from J; junction bases left unmatched: 14.